This T cell receptor beta chain was captured by sequencing in a study of blood T cell repertoires in COVID-19. V was pared by 6 bases and J by 0 bases, with 6 bases between. Germline CDR1 SNHLY, CDR2 FYNNEI. This CDR3 has 13 amino acids. Here immunoSEQ multiplex PCR was the method, and the copy in TCRdb shows in-frame clones only, minus some. The table has 90,000 or so clones, around nine tenths seen once. What was sequenced was peripheral blood. This clonotype was obtained from a woman aged 70 to 79 with acute or convalescent COVID-19. The chain joins TRBV2 to TRBJ1-3; D ambiguous. CDR3 protein: CASRDFSGNTIYF. CDR3 coding DNA: TGTGCCAGCAGGGACTTCTCTGGAAACACCATATATTTT.